This entry describes one T cell receptor (beta chain). In the original processing: Estimation of nucleated cell counts was performed using reference gene primer amplification. Data came from immunoSEQ multiplex PCR; TCRdb stores just in-frame clones and leaves some out. V, J and clone size reflect that table, while D and trimming were determined from the DNA. Seen here are 99,000 or so clones, roughly 90% observed once, and the top ten hold about 6.3%. The data originate from a study of blood T cell repertoires in COVID-19. For the study at large: Samples taken during acute and convalescent COVID-19 were collected in the United States, Italy and Spain. PBMCs, B-cell-depleted T cells, or T cells provided the cDNA or gDNA that made up the material.

Germline V gives CDR1 ENHRY, CDR2 SYGVKD. Trimming shortened V by 3 bases and J by 5 bases, and 9 bases separated the two germline ends. The CDR3 covers 13 residues. The chain is built from TRBV10-3 and TRBJ2-3; the D is unclear. The source of this sequence is a human donor in a cohort sampled during active COVID-19. The sequenced material came from peripheral blood. CDR3 nucleotides: TGTGCCATCAGTGAAATTCTCCTAGATACGCAGTATTTT. Translation gives CAISEILLDTQYF.